The 29 T cell receptor beta chains in this list originate from one sample, sequenced in a study of blood T cell repertoires in COVID-19. Profiled with immunoSEQ multiplex PCR; TCRdb holds only in-frame clones, not every one. Of roughly 110,000 clones in the sample, over 70% were seen once. Material for sequencing was peripheral blood. Every receptor here comes from a human donor with acute or convalescent COVID-19. The donor label of this sample is uncertain.

The chain has TRBV2 and TRBJ2-2, with D possibly TRBD2 on 6 matching bases. Trimming left V 5 bases short and J 4 bases short, with 8 bases between. Germline V CDR1 and CDR2: SNHLY, FYNNEI. The CDR3 has 13 amino acids. CDR3 DNA sequence: TGTGCCAGCAGTCGGACTATCACCGGGGAGCTGTTTTTT. Protein: CASSRTITGELFF.

By share, this clone ranks as medium-sized. The V call is TRBV10-2, the J call TRBJ2-7; D ambiguous. Germline loops: CDR1 WSHSY, CDR2 SAAADI. The CDR3 totals 12 residues. The V end was cut by 2 bases, the J end by 3 bases, with 5 bases between. DNA of the CDR3: TGCGCCAGCAGTGAGCTAAGCTACGAGCAGTACTTC. Translation: CASSELSYEQYF.

V usage is TRBV5-1 and J usage is TRBJ1-3; a weak D match, TRBD1 (5 bases). Trimming took off 4 bases at V and 0 bases at J, with 11 bases between the two ends. The CDR3 is made up of 15 amino acids. CDR1 and CDR2 (germline): SGHRS, YFSETQ. Written as DNA, the CDR3 is TGCGCCAGCAGCGGCGGGGGGGTCTCTGGAAACACCATATATTTT. Encoded protein: CASSGGGVSGNTIYF.

This clone was recorded a few times. The chain carries TRBV7-8 and TRBJ1-2; 9 nucleotides line up with TRBD1. The CDR3 contains 13 residues. Losses at the gene ends were 5 bases for V and 8 bases for J; bases not matched to a gene: 6. The germline V gene encodes CDR1 SGHVS and CDR2 FQNEAQ. The CDR3 loop is CASSRTGASGYTF. Written as DNA, the CDR3 is TGTGCCAGCAGCCGGACAGGGGCCTCGGGCTACACCTTC.

CDR3 in DNA: TGTGCCAGCAGCAAACGGACAGGCGTCTACGAGCAGTACGTC. Translated, it gives CASSKRTGVYEQYV. The chain carries TRBV13 and TRBJ2-7, with 7 bases matching TRBD1. Germline CDR1 and CDR2: PRHDT and FYEKMQ (reference sequence). The CDR3 runs 14 residues. Trimming at V came to 5 bases and at J to 3 bases, leaving 7 bases not matched to a gene.

Details on this clone: This may be a read error, as it is one base from a much larger clone. This chain uses TRBV7-6 with TRBJ2-2, with D unclear. Germline V gives CDR1 SGHVS, CDR2 FNYEAQ. This CDR3 is built from 14 residues. V gave up 0 bases and J gave up 1 base, with 3 bases separating them. DNA of the CDR3: TGTGCCAGCAGCTTAGCCGGGAACACCGGGGAGCTGTTTTTT. It codes for CASSLAGNTGELFF.

This chain connects TRBV2 to TRBJ2-1, with D perhaps TRBD1 (5 bases). The V end was cut by 7 bases, the J end by 3 bases, with 16 bases between. Germline values: CDR1 SNHLY, CDR2 FYNNEI. The CDR3 has 15 amino acids. DNA of the CDR3: TGTGCCAGCACCCCTACTGACAGCAACTACAATGAGCAGTTCTTC. It specifies CASTPTDSNYNEQFF.

The rearrangement joins TRBV9 to TRBJ2-5; 11 bases agree with TRBD2. This CDR3 is built from 16 residues. Germline loops: CDR1 SGDLS, CDR2 YYNGEE. Trimming at V came to 0 bases and at J to 2 bases, leaving 3 bases not matched to a gene. CDR3 bases: TGTGCCAGCAGCGTAGGAGTAGCGGGGGGGCAAGAGACCCAGTACTTC. As protein: CASSVGVAGGQETQYF.

The CDR3 reads CASSPTTSGAEQFF. Written as DNA, the CDR3 is TGTGCCAGCAGCCCCACGACTAGCGGGGCTGAGCAGTTCTTC. The rearrangement links TRBV9 to TRBJ2-1, with 11 bases fitting TRBD2. CDR3 length: 14 amino acids. CDR1 is SGDLS and CDR2 is YYNGEE in the germline V gene. Unmatched junction bases numbered 6, after V lost 4 bases and J lost 9 bases.

J is TRBJ1-5 and V is TRBV5-5, with a possible D match to TRBD1 (6 bases). This CDR3 is built from 15 residues. From germline, CDR1 is SGHKS and CDR2 YYEKEE (reference sequence). V dropped 0 bases and J dropped 7 bases, with 14 bases sitting between them. The CDR3 protein is CASSLGFQGYQPQHF. The CDR3 bases are TGTGCCAGCAGCTTGGGTTTTCAGGGGTACCAGCCCCAGCATTTT.

V gene TRBV18 combines with J gene TRBJ2-3, with 11 bases matching TRBD2. J was trimmed by 1 base and V by 6 bases; bases with no gene match: 9. CDR3 length: 17 amino acids. Germline-derived CDR1 and CDR2 are KGHSH and LQKENI. The CDR3 DNA sequence: TGTGCCAGCTCCAGACTAGCGGGGCATAAAGGCACAGATACGCAGTATTTT. This encodes CASSRLAGHKGTDTQYF.

The V and J genes are TRBV7-9 and TRBJ2-7; D unclear. CDR1 and CDR2 (germline): SEHNR, FQNEAQ (reference sequence). The CDR3 has 11 residues. V was cut by 2 bases and J by 3 bases, with 2 bases left in between. CDR3 loop: CASSLHYEQYV. CDR3 nucleotide sequence: TGTGCCAGCAGCTTACACTACGAGCAGTACGTC.

This clone came up a few times. The chain couples TRBV2 to TRBJ1-6; 9 nucleotides match TRBD1. Germline trimming cut 9 bases from V and 0 bases from J; bases unmatched to any gene: 12. Germline CDR1 and CDR2: SNHLY and FYNNEI. The CDR3 length is 18 residues. CDR3 in DNA: TGTGCCAGTGGGGTCGGACAGGGGAGGAGCTCCTATAATTCACCCCTCCACTTT. The encoded protein is CASGVGQGRSSYNSPLHF. Filled out from reference TRBV2 and TRBJ1-6, the complete variable domain reads EPEVTQTPSHQVTQMGQEVILRCVPISNHLYFYWYRQILGQKVEFLVSFYNNEISEKSEIFDDQFSVERPDGSNFTLKIRSTKLEDSAMYFCASGVGQGRSSYNSPLHFGNGTRLTVT.

This clone was detected once. The chain uses TRBV29-1 and TRBJ2-4; D is uncertain. CDR3 length: 13 residues. CDR1 and CDR2 from the germline V gene are SQVTM and ANQGSEA. The ends were cut back, 7 bases at V and 7 bases at J, with 17 bases in the middle. The CDR3 spells CSATDPLGNIQYF. The CDR3 DNA is TGCAGCGCTACCGACCCGCTCGGGAACATTCAGTACTTC. Full variable domain (outside the CDR3, taken from reference TRBV29-1 and TRBJ2-4): SAVISQKPSRDICQRGTSLTIQCQVDSQVTMMFWYRQQPGQSLTLIATANQGSEATYESGFVIDKFPISRPNLTFSTLTVSNMSPEDSSIYLCSATDPLGNIQYFGAGTRLSVL.

The V gene is TRBV5-1, the J gene TRBJ2-7, with D hard to call. This CDR3 is built from 13 residues. Germline CDR1 reads SGHRS; CDR2 reads YFSETQ. The V end was cut by 0 bases, the J end by 0 bases, with 4 bases between. The CDR3 DNA is TGCGCCAGCAGCTTGGACAACTCCTACGAGCAGTACGTC. This codes for CASSLDNSYEQYV.

The V call is TRBV4-1, the J call TRBJ1-6; weak D call: TRBD1 (6 bases). Germline V gene sequence: CDR1 MGHRA, CDR2 YSYEKL. The CDR3 has 17 amino acids. Trimming left V 0 bases short and J 5 bases short, with 14 bases between. The CDR3 DNA reads as TGCGCCAGCAGCCAAGATCCGCGACAGGCTGATAATTCACCCCTCCACTTT. This sequence encodes CASSQDPRQADNSPLHF.

This clone was observed a handful of times. CDR3 region: CASSSQARGNYGYTF. The CDR3 nucleotides read TGTGCCAGCAGCTCCCAGGCCAGGGGGAACTATGGCTACACCTTC. The rearrangement joins TRBV11-2 to TRBJ1-2, with 7 positions matching TRBD1. CDR1 SGHAT and CDR2 FQNNGV come from the germline V gene. The J segment lost 2 bases and the V segment lost 4 bases, leaving 7 bases of the junction unmatched. The CDR3 loop spans 15 amino acids.

J is TRBJ1-1 and V is TRBV2; tentative D call: TRBD1 (6 bases). V gave up 11 bases and J gave up 6 bases, with 28 bases separating them. Germline V lookup: CDR1 SNHLY, CDR2 FYNNEI. The CDR3 totals 16 residues. CDR3 in DNA: TGTGCCTCCACCCCCGGGACAAACAGGCGAGTCGCTGAAGCTTTCTTT. Its protein is CASTPGTNRRVAEAFF.

The gene calls are TRBV2 and TRBJ1-5, with TRBD1 matching over 10 bases. Losses at the gene ends were 8 bases for V and 11 bases for J; bases not matched to a gene: 6. The CDR3 covers 12 residues. Per germline, CDR1 SNHLY and CDR2 FYNNEI. CDR3 bases: TGTGCCAGCTCAGACAGGGGGCTGTCCCAGCATTTT. Encoded protein: CASSDRGLSQHF.

This chain links TRBV5-1 with TRBJ1-4; D is perhaps TRBD1 (6 bases). The CDR3 is made up of 14 amino acids. Per germline, CDR1 SGHRS and CDR2 YFSETQ. V was trimmed by 2 bases and J by 7 bases, leaving 12 bases between them. The CDR3 is CASSFNAGVEKLFF. For the CDR3, the DNA is TGCGCCAGCAGCTTTAATGCAGGGGTTGAAAAACTGTTTTTT.

The chain recombines TRBV3-1 (or the pseudogene TRBV3-2) with TRBJ2-1; TRBD2 aligns across 11 bases. V lost 4 bases to trimming and J lost 0 bases; unmatched junction nucleotides: 11. This CDR3 has 19 residues. Germline lookup yields CDR1 LGHDT and CDR2 YNNKEL (reference sequence). CDR3: CASSPLVPSGGSSYNEQFF. The CDR3 DNA follows: TGTGCCAGCAGCCCACTCGTCCCTAGCGGGGGGAGCTCCTACAATGAGCAGTTCTTC.

Only one count was recorded for this clone. The chain recombines TRBV5-8 with TRBJ1-5; possibly TRBD1 for D (5 bases). V lost 4 bases and J lost 4, with 15 bases in between. CDR3 length: 15 residues. Germline V gene data show CDR1 as SGHTS and CDR2 as YDEGEE. The CDR3 region has the DNA TGTGCCAGCAGCCCTTCGGGACTGCCGAATCAGCCCCAGCATTTT. Translated: CASSPSGLPNQPQHF.

The rearrangement links TRBV14 to TRBJ1-6; tentatively, D is TRBD1 (6 bases). Germline CDR1 SGHDN, CDR2 FVKESK. The V end lost 4 bases, the J end lost 0 bases, and 10 bases lay between the germline ends. The CDR3 consists of 16 residues. The CDR3: CASSPGQSSYNSPLHF. CDR3 bases: TGTGCCAGCAGCCCCGGACAGAGCTCCTATAATTCACCCCTCCACTTT.

The count of this clone is one. The V and J genes are TRBV28 and TRBJ1-5; no definite D call. The V gene lost 6 bases and the J gene lost 3 bases, with 12 bases spanning the gap. The germline CDR1 and CDR2 sequences are MDHEN and SYDVKM. CDR3 length: 14 amino acids. The DNA of the CDR3 is TGTGCCAGCAGCTTGGAGGGATTCAATCAGCCCCAGCATTTT. Amino acid sequence: CASSLEGFNQPQHF.

This chain connects TRBV12-3 or TRBV12-4 to TRBJ1-1, with D maybe TRBD1 (6 bases). The V end lost 5 bases, the J end lost 10 bases, and 14 bases lay between the germline ends. CDR3 size: 12 residues. The CDR3, as DNA: TGTGCCAGCAGTCTGCGGACAGCGTCAGCTTTCTTT. As protein: CASSLRTASAFF.

V and J are TRBV2 and TRBJ1-6; D remains ambiguous. CDR1 and CDR2 from the germline V gene are SNHLY and FYNNEI. V gave up 2 bases and J gave up 8 bases, with 13 bases separating them. The CDR3 has 15 amino acids. The CDR3 coding sequence is TGTGCCAGCAGTGAACAGGACTCAAGCCATTCACCCCTCCACTTT. It is translated as CASSEQDSSHSPLHF.

This sequence joins TRBV15 and TRBJ2-5; 9 bases fit TRBD2. The germline V gene has CDR1 LNHNV and CDR2 YYDKDF (reference sequence). The ends lost 2 bases at V and 4 bases at J; junction bases unmatched: 8. The CDR3 runs 16 residues. CDR3 residues: CATSRTRTSAIETQYF. CDR3 nucleotides: TGTGCCACCAGCAGAACACGGACTAGCGCGATAGAGACCCAGTACTTC.

The chain carries TRBV28 and TRBJ2-7, with D perhaps matching TRBD2 (5 bases). V was trimmed by 6 bases and J by 2 bases, leaving 8 bases between them. This CDR3 has 12 amino acids. Germline CDR1 is MDHEN and CDR2 is SYDVKM. This chain's CDR3 is CASSPGTYEQYF. The CDR3 DNA is TGTGCCAGCAGCCCCGGGACCTACGAGCAGTACTTC.

The chain uses TRBV3-1 (or the pseudogene TRBV3-2) and TRBJ1-1, with D possibly being TRBD1 (6 bases). The germline CDR1 and CDR2 sequences are LGHDT and YNNKEL (reference sequence). V dropped 1 base and J dropped 4 bases, with 7 bases sitting between them. This CDR3 has 13 residues. The CDR3 loop is CASSQGRGTEAFF. In DNA, the CDR3 is TGTGCCAGCAGCCAAGGCAGGGGCACTGAAGCTTTCTTT.